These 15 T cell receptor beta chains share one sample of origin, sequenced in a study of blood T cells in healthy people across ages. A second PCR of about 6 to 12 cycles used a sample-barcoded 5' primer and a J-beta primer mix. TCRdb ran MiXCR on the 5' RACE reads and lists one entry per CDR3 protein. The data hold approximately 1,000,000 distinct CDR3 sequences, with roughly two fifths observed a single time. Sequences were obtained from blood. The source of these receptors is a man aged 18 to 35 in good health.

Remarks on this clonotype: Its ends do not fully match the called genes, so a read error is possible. The CDR3 coding sequence is TGTGCCAGCAGCCCTCGGACAGAAGCTAACTATGACTACACCTTC. Its protein product is CASSPRTEANYDYTF. The rearrangement joins TRBV7-9 to TRBJ1-2; D possibly corresponds to TRBD1 (6 bases). The CDR3 runs 15 residues. The germline V gene encodes CDR1 SEHNR and CDR2 FQNEAQ (reference sequence).

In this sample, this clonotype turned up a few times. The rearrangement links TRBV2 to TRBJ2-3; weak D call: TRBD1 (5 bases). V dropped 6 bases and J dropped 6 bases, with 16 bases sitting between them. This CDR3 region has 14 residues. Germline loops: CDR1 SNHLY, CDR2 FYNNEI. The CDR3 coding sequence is TGTGCCAGCAGCCCGTGGCAGGGAACCGATACGCAGTATTTT. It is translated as CASSPWQGTDTQYF. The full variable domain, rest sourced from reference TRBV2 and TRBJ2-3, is EPEVTQTPSHQVTQMGQEVILRCVPISNHLYFYWYRQILGQKVEFLVSFYNNEISEKSEIFDDQFSVERPDGSNFTLKIRSTKLEDSAMYFCASSPWQGTDTQYFGPGTRLTVL.

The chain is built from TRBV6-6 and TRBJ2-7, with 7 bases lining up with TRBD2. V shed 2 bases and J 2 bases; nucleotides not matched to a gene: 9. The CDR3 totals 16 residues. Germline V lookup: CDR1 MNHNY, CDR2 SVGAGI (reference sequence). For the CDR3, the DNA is TGTGCCAGCAGTTACCTCCACCCAGGGAGGGCCTACGAGCAGTACTTC. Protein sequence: CASSYLHPGRAYEQYF.

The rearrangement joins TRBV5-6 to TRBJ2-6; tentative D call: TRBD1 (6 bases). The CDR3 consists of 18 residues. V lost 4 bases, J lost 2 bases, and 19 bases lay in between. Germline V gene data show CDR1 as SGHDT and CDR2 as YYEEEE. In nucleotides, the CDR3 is TGTGCCAGCAGCCCGAGTCGACAGGTAGTGGCTGGGGCCAACGTCCTGACTTTC. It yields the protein CASSPSRQVVAGANVLTF.

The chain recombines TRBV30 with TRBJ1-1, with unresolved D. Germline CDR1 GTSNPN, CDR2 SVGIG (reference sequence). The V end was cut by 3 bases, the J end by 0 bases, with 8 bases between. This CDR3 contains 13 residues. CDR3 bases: TGTGCCTGGAGCAAGGACTTGAACACTGAAGCTTTCTTT. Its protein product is CAWSKDLNTEAFF.

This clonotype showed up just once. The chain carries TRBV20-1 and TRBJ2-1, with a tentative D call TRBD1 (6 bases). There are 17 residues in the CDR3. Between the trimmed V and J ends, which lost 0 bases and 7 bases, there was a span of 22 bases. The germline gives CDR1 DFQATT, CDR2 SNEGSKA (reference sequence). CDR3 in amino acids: CSAREAGGGSLSNEQFF. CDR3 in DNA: TGCAGTGCTAGAGAGGCTGGGGGCGGTTCTCTATCAAATGAGCAGTTCTTC.

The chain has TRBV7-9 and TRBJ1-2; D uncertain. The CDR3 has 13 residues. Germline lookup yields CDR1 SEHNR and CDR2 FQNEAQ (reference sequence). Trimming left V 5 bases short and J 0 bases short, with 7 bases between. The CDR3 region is CASSVQANYGYTF. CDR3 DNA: TGTGCCAGCAGCGTCCAGGCTAACTATGGCTACACCTTC.

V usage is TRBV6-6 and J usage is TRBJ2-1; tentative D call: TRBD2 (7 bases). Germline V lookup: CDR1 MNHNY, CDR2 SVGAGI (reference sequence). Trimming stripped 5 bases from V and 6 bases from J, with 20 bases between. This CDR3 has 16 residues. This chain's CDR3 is CASSPDEGGGFNEQFF. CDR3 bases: TGTGCCAGCAGTCCGGACGAGGGGGGAGGGTTCAATGAGCAGTTCTTC.

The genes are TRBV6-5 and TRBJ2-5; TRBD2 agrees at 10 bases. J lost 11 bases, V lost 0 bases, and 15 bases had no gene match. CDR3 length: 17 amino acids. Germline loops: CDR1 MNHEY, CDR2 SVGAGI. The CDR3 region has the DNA TGTGCCAGCAGTTACTCGAGTTCCAGCGGGAGGGAAAATGAGCAGTACTTC. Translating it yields CASSYSSSSGRENEQYF.

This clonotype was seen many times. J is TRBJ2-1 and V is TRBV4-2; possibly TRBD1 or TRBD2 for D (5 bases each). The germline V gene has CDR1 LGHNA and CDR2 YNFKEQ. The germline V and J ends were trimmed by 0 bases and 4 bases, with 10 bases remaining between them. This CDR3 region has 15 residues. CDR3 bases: TGTGCCAGCAGCCAAGATCGGGGCGGATACAATGAGCAGTTCTTC. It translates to CASSQDRGGYNEQFF.

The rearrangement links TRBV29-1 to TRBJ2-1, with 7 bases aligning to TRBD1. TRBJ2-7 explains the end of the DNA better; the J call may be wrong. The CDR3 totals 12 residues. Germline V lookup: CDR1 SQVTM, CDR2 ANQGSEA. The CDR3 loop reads CSVVDRDNEQYF. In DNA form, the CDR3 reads TGCAGCGTCGTAGACAGGGACAATGAGCAGTACTTC.

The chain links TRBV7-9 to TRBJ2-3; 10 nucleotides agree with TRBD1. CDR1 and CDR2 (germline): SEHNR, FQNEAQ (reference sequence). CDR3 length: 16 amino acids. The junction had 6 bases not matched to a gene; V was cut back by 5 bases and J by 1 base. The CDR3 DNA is TGTGCCAGCAGCCCTATGACAGGGGGCGGCACAGATACGCAGTATTTT. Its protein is CASSPMTGGGTDTQYF. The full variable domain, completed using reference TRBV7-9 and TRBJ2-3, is DTGVSQNPRHKITKRGQNVTFRCDPISEHNRLYWYRQTLGQGPEFLTYFQNEAQLEKSRLLSDRFSAERPKGSFSTLEIQRTEQGDSAMYLCASSPMTGGGTDTQYFGPGTRLTVL.

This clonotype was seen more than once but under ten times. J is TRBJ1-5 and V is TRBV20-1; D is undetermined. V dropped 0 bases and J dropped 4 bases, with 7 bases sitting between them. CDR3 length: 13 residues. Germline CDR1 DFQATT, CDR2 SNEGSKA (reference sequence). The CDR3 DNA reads TGCAGTGCTAGAGAGGAGGTTAATCAGCCCCAGCATTTT. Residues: CSAREEVNQPQHF.

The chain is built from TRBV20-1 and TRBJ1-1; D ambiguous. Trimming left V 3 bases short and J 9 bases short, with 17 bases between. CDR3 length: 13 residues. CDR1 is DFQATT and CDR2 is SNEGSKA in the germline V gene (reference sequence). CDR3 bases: TGCAGTGCTAGCATACCGGGCCCTTCTAAAGCTTTCTTT. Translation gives CSASIPGPSKAFF.

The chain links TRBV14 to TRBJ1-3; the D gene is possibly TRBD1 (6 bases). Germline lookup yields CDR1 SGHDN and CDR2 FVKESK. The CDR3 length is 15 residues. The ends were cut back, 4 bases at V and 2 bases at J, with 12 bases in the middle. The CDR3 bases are TGTGCCAGCAGCCGGGCGGGGGCGCCTGGAAACACCATATATTTT. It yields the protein CASSRAGAPGNTIYF.